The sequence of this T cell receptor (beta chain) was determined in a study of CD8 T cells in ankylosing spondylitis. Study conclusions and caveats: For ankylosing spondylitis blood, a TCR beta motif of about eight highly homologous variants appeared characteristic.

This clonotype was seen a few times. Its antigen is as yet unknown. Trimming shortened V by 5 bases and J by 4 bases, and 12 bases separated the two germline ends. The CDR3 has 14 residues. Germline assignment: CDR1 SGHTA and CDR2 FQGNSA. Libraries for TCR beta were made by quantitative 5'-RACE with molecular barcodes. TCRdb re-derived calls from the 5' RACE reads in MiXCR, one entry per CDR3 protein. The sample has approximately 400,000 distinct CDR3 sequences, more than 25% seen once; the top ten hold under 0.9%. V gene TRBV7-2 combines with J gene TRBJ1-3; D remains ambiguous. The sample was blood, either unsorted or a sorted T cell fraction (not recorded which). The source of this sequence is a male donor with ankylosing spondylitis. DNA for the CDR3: TGTGCCAGCAGCCCGTGGGGTATCGGAAACACCATATATTTT. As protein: CASSPWGIGNTIYF.